This T cell receptor (beta chain) comes out of a study of blood T cell repertoires in COVID-19. In the study overall: Italy, Spain and the United States were the sources of the convalescent and acute COVID-19 samples. From T cells, B-cell-depleted T cells, or PBMCs came the material, which was cDNA or gDNA.

V lost 4 bases and J lost 1, with 10 bases in between. Germline values: CDR1 SGHRS, CDR2 YFSETQ. The CDR3 is made up of 14 amino acids. Source study methods: By means of reference gene primer amplification, nucleated cell counts were estimated. TCRdb's copy holds only in-frame clones and misses some; the assay was immunoSEQ multiplex PCR. V, J and clone size derive from that table, while D and trimming were established from the DNA sequence. The sample contains roughly 340,000 clones, roughly nine tenths of which appear only once. Symptom resolution, clearance, or two negative PCRs marked the recovered donors of Cohort 3.

V gene TRBV5-1 combines with J gene TRBJ2-3; D is perhaps TRBD2 (6 bases). Input material: PBMCs or T cells enriched from blood (not recorded which). The TCR was taken from a young man who had recovered from COVID-19. CDR3 coding DNA: TGCGCCAGCAGCCTAGGGACTCGCACAGATACGCAGTATTTT. Amino acid sequence: CASSLGTRTDTQYF. The complete variable domain, with remaining parts taken from reference TRBV5-1 and TRBJ2-3, reads KAGVTQTPRYLIKTRGQQVTLSCSPISGHRSVSWYQQTPGQGLQFLFEYFSETQRNKGNFPGRFSGRQFSNSRSEMNVSTLELGDSALYLCASSLGTRTDTQYFGPGTRLTVL.